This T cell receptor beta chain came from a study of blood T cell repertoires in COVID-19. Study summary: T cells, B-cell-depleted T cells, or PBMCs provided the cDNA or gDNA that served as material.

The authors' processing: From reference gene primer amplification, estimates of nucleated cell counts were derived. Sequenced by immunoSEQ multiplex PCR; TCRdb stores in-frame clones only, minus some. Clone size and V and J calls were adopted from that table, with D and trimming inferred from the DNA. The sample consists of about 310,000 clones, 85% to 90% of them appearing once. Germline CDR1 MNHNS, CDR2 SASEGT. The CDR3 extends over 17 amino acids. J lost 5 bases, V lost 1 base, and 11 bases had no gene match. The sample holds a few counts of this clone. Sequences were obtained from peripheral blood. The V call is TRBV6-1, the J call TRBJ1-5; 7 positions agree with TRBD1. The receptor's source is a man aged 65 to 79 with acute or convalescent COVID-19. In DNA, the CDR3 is TGTGCCAGCAGTGAAGGCCGTAAAGACAGGGACCATCAGCCCCAGCATTTT. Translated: CASSEGRKDRDHQPQHF.